This T cell receptor beta chain emerged from a study of cytomegalovirus exposure and HLA in healthy donors (dated by TCRdb to 2016 to 2017). Regarding the research as a whole: According to an earlier analysis of 450 to 650 of the donors, about 179 million T cells yielded roughly 100 million unique TCR beta sequences and about 300 Gb of sequence data. The study aimed to test whether signatures of past pathogen exposure could be identified by cataloging public T cell receptors. A later genetic analysis took genome-wide SNP genotypes for about 55% of the roughly 670 donors and used that subset as a discovery cohort. Donor age, sex, ethnicity and CMV serostatus were compiled alongside the repertoire data. In a later analysis, previously published TCR beta repertoires from fewer than 750 donors were re-analyzed and high-resolution HLA genotyping was added so that TCR occurrence patterns could be studied. On average, around 200,000 unique TCR beta nucleotide sequences were sequenced per donor among 398 genotyped donors of the cohort, with roughly 18% of those sequences being non-productive. Of the 300 to 500 genotyped donors, 80% to 90% were placed in the genetic ancestry cluster associated with self-reported Caucasian donors. The study used immunosequencing to profile the T cell repertoires of about 670 subjects and linked those repertoires to cytomegalovirus serostatus. In the later analysis, no new phenotypic data were used to find candidate immune exposures; instead, reliance was placed on TCR beta sequences and their occurrence across donors. Both class I and class II loci were covered by HLA typing, at four-digit resolution. Roughly 300 gigabases of sequencing data and around 85 million unique TCR sequences made up an early release that covered around 640 HLA-typed donors. To predict cytomegalovirus infection status, the study brought together high-throughput TCR immunosequencing, statistical association of individual TCRs with disease status, and machine learning. All discovery cohort repertoires had been generated using a single sequencing platform. Along with the roughly 610-subject first cohort, a separate validation cohort of 120 different subjects was used. Typing coverage varied by locus: roughly 620-630 donors for A, B, C, DRB1 and DQB1; under 550 for DQA1; around 570 for DPA1; 400 to 480 for DPB1. Roughly 5 DR-DQ haplotypes were handled as single units for association and clustering because linkage in the cohort was strong. An earlier analysis of 587 of the donors used high-throughput TCR beta sequencing to judge whether each TCR beta V gene segment behaved as functional or pseudogenic.

As concerns this clone: The antigen it recognizes is unknown. Per-base quality was not reported, and no clone a single base away is much larger than it.

Points the paper makes about the study in general: V-gene and J-gene trimming of TCR beta chains was associated with a missense DCLRE1C variant in a later genetic analysis, and the association was replicated in an independent cohort. Strong co-occurrence of HLA alleles, especially DR and DQ, made assigning TCR associations to individual alleles difficult. A later analysis found that HLA-associated TCR beta chains were more clonally expanded and had lower generation probabilities than equally common non-associated chains. Correlated functional status among segregating V segments might reflect linkage disequilibrium, but an unknown experimental factor could not be ruled out. The earlier analysis of approximately 560 of the donors excluded some 16 rarely observed V segments, including chromosome 9 orphons, because counts were too low. Most TCR sequences were seen in very few donors, while some public TCRs were found in many individuals. Because HLA typing was missing for some donors at each locus, association tests included only the typed subset. In a later genetic analysis, fewer N-insertions in productive TCRs were reported among donors in an Asian-associated ancestry cluster than the approximately 670-donor mean. The authors suggested that the approach could potentially be generalized to other disease states and immunological phenotypes. In vitro tests confirmed that a few of the cytomegalovirus-associated TCR beta chains recognize cytomegalovirus antigens. In a later analysis, around 17,000 TCR beta sequences were associated with specific HLA alleles at a false discovery rate of 0.05. In a later analysis, most CMV-associated TCR beta chains were found to appear HLA-restricted, with HLA associations seemingly driven largely by CMV exposure. A later analysis found that TCR association rates varied across HLA loci, with DRB1 alleles showing the most associated TCRs and HLA-C alleles the fewest. A later analysis reported that several top co-occurrence clusters appeared linked to parvovirus B19, influenza, CMV and Epstein-Barr virus. A further reported finding was that TCR beta sequences accurately predicted the HLA-A and HLA-B alleles for most subjects in the first cohort. In an earlier analysis of approximately 590 of the donors, most TCR beta V segments appeared in productive rearrangements about 87% or about 30% of the time, broadly matching IMGT annotations. Some IMGT-functional V segments, including TRBV6-2 and TRBV6-3, could not be distinguished by the 87-base-pair reads and were therefore excluded. In both the original and validation cohorts, the classifier was reported to diagnose cytomegalovirus status with high specificity and sensitivity. A cluster of highly shared sequence variants was judged likely to represent a technical artifact of the sequencing pipeline. In this cohort, only TCR beta chains were sequenced, and detectable features were limited by the absence of alpha or paired-chain data. Presence/absence analyses assumed roughly uniform sequencing depth across donors, an assumption that may not hold. In the study, about 150 TCR beta chains were listed as associated with cytomegalovirus. The only immune exposure information available for the cohort was CMV serostatus.

The cohort comprised more than 550 healthy bone marrow donors. All cohort members were sampled while nominally healthy, although unrecorded immune exposures were likely present. The donor was CMV seronegative and was included in the group of over 300 seronegative cohort members. Each donor provided a peripheral blood sample, and peripheral blood mononuclear cells were used for TCR beta sequencing. Genomic DNA was extracted from the blood cell samples with the Qiagen DNeasy Blood Extraction Kit. In the germline V gene, CDR1 corresponds to SGHRS and CDR2 to YFSETQ. V lost 6 bases and J lost 0 bases; the stretch between them is 12 bases long. The CDR3 covers 14 residues, taking in both the cysteine and the phenylalanine. Of all the DNA, just the CDR3 is kept, 42 bases in frame from base 1. Libraries came from the immunoSEQ multiplex PCR assay. For the multiplex PCR, a mixture combining 60 forward primers for TCR Vbeta segments and 13 reverse primers for TCR Jbeta segments was used. A multiplex PCR assay on genomic DNA amplified the CDR3 region of rearranged TCR beta genes. The amplified TCR beta libraries were sequenced on the Illumina HiSeq System as 87-base-pair reads. The original pipeline was this. A later analysis tallied some 79 million unique TCR beta chains across the 600 to 700 repertoires, and some 10 million of those chains were shared by two or more donors. To remove PCR and sequencing errors, raw reads were error-corrected and collapsed into unique sequences using a nearest-neighbor algorithm that merged closely related sequences. CDR3 sequences were aligned to IMGT reference sequences to assign V, D and J gene segments. For a sequence to be retained, a match of at least six nucleotides was required to both a V gene segment and a J gene segment. A rearrangement was called productive if the CDR3 had no stop codons and remained in frame with V and J, and every other rearrangement was called non-productive. CDR3 was defined according to IMGT convention as the region running from the second conserved V-encoded cysteine to the conserved J-encoded phenylalanine. In an earlier analysis of around 600 of the donors, sequences lacking an unambiguous match to a single V gene segment were excluded. In an earlier analysis of about 590 of the donors, a V segment was called functional when productive rearrangements were above 56.7%, and segregating when the standard deviation between donors exceeded 5%. To diagnose cytomegalovirus status from the catalog of TCR beta chain sequences, a statistical classification framework was built. In a later analysis, V and J genes were assigned by comparing TCR nucleotide sequences against IMGT/GENE-DB human TR gene sequences. Using the TCRdist pipeline, a later analysis assigned CDR3 sequences along with most-parsimonious VDJ recombination scenarios. In a later analysis, each TCR beta chain was defined by its CDR3 amino acid sequence together with its V-gene family, and reads without a unique V-gene family were excluded. In a later analysis, fewer than 650 highly shared, low-generation-probability nucleotide sequences were removed to address suspected cross-contamination and a sequencing artifact. For each public chain, a later analysis derived a clonal expansion index from normalized ranks of inferred template counts within each repertoire. A later analysis computed generation probabilities with a VDJ recombination model fitted to out-of-frame rearrangements, and checked the results against IGoR. In a later analysis, TCR-TCR, TCR-HLA and TCR-CMV co-occurrence was scored with hypergeometric tests, and a repertoire-size bias correction was applied to TCR pairs. To estimate false discovery rates, a later analysis permuted the HLA or CMV assignments 20 times. In a later analysis, co-occurring TCRs were grouped using DBSCAN, with TCRdist sequence similarity added in when clustering inside HLA-allele-positive subsets. Co-occurrence clustering excluded repertoires with fewer than 30,000 or more than 120,000 public chains, plus five with anomalous nucleotide sharing. TCRdb provides this immuneACCESS table in a form limited to in-frame rearrangements. Some clones are lacking; in checked studies, under half of them reflect an unresolved V gene, and why the rest are absent is not known. The V and J calls and clone size were taken over from that table, and D and trimming were inferred from the DNA. Across this sample there are around 130,000 clones, with around 78% seen only once. Jointly, the top ten make up roughly 1.8% of the sample.

Material: PBMCs. The V and J segments used are TRBV5-1 and TRBJ1-1, and perhaps TRBD1 as D gene, on 6 matching bases. The sequence was collected from a woman aged 50 to 65 in good health and CMV-seronegative. Here the CDR3 is given as CASMTDSLNTEAFF. The DNA sequence is as follows: TGCGCCAGCATGACGGACAGCCTGAACACTGAAGCTTTCTTT.